The 11 T cell receptor beta chains presented below share a single source sample, sequenced in a study of cytomegalovirus exposure and HLA in healthy donors. Clones were sequenced by immunoSEQ multiplex PCR, and TCRdb holds only the in-frame ones, with some missing. Counted here are under 200,000 clones, 85% to 90% occurring once; the ten biggest clones make up about 6%. The sequenced sample was PBMCs. These receptors all stem from a woman in her 30s in good health and CMV-seronegative.

The gene calls are TRBV5-1 and TRBJ2-5; D may be TRBD1 or TRBD2 (5 bases each). Trimming removed 4 bases from V and 1 base from J, with 11 bases in between. The CDR3 is 14 residues long. Germline V gene data show CDR1 as SGHRS and CDR2 as YFSETQ. CDR3 sequence: CASSPSGAQETQYF. The CDR3 nucleotides are TGCGCCAGCAGCCCCTCCGGGGCCCAAGAGACCCAGTACTTC.

This clone was seen once. The gene calls are TRBV5-1 and TRBJ2-7, with TRBD1 matching over 11 bases. With V trimmed by 4 bases and J by 1 base, 4 bases remained unmatched. The CDR3 totals 15 residues. Germline V gene sequence: CDR1 SGHRS, CDR2 YFSETQ. The CDR3 loop is CASSRDRGKSYEQYF. In nucleotides, the CDR3 is TGCGCCAGCAGCCGGGACAGGGGGAAGTCCTACGAGCAGTACTTC.

The gene calls are TRBV25-1 and TRBJ1-6; D gene unclear. Germline lookup yields CDR1 MGHDK and CDR2 SYGVNS. Trimming left V 6 bases short and J 8 bases short, with 8 bases between. The CDR3 sequence is 12 residues long. As DNA, the CDR3 is TGTGCCAGCAGGGGGAGCGATTCACCCCTCCACTTT. As protein: CASRGSDSPLHF.

V usage is TRBV5-5 and J usage is TRBJ2-7; 11 nucleotides agree with TRBD2. Germline V gene lookup returns CDR1 SGHKS and CDR2 YYEKEE (reference sequence). This CDR3 region has 16 residues. Trimming at V came to 3 bases and at J to 2 bases, leaving 7 bases not matched to a gene. CDR3 bases: TGTGCCAGCAGCTCCGAAGGACTAGCGGGTGCCTACGAGCAGTACTTC. Translation gives CASSSEGLAGAYEQYF.

The chain uses TRBV20-1 and TRBJ2-1; the D gene could be TRBD1 or TRBD2 (5 bases each). The V and J ends lost 1 base and 9 bases respectively, with 7 bases between them. This CDR3 comprises 11 residues. Germline V lookup: CDR1 DFQATT, CDR2 SNEGSKA (reference sequence). Written as DNA, the CDR3 is TGCAGTGCTAGAGCAGGGACTGAGCAGTTCTTC. This encodes CSARAGTEQFF.

J is TRBJ1-5 and V is TRBV4-1, with D possibly being TRBD1 (6 bases). This CDR3 contains 16 residues. Germline CDR1 is MGHRA and CDR2 is YSYEKL. V was trimmed by 0 bases and J by 0 bases, leaving 9 bases between them. CDR3 in amino acids: CASSQEQGVSNQPQHF. The CDR3 DNA is TGCGCCAGCAGCCAAGAACAGGGAGTTAGCAATCAGCCCCAGCATTTT.

J is TRBJ1-5 and V is TRBV4-2; D is undetermined. Per germline, CDR1 LGHNA and CDR2 YNFKEQ. This CDR3 contains 15 residues. The V end was cut by 1 base, the J end by 4 bases, with 11 bases between. CDR3 region: CASSQVSGRNQPQHF. DNA of the CDR3: TGTGCCAGCAGCCAAGTCTCGGGGAGGAATCAGCCCCAGCATTTT.

The gene calls are TRBV20-1 and TRBJ2-2; D is ambiguous. In germline, CDR1 is DFQATT, CDR2 SNEGSKA (reference sequence). Trimming took 4 bases from V and 5 from J, leaving 5 bases between them. This CDR3 spans 11 amino acids. The CDR3 nucleotides are TGCAGTGCTACTGGAACCGGGGAGCTGTTTTTT. Its protein product is CSATGTGELFF.

The rearrangement uses TRBV15 and TRBJ1-4; D is possibly TRBD1 (5 bases). CDR1 is LNHNV and CDR2 is YYDKDF in the germline V gene (reference sequence). The CDR3 runs 13 residues. Trimming stripped 1 base from V and 11 bases from J, with 11 bases between. CDR3 sequence (DNA): TGTGCCACCAGCAGAGCGACCCAGGGCAAACTGTTTTTT. Protein sequence: CATSRATQGKLFF.

The chain couples TRBV7-6 to TRBJ2-7; 7 positions match TRBD2. Germline CDR1 and CDR2: SGHVS and FNYEAQ. After removal of 5 bases from V and 3 bases from J, the junction contained 7 bases not matched to a gene. This CDR3 region has 14 residues. Here the CDR3 DNA reads TGTGCCAGCAGCGCCGCCGGGGGGAACTACGAGCAGTACTTC. Residues: CASSAAGGNYEQYF.

This chain links TRBV28 with TRBJ2-1, with 10 bases identical to TRBD1. The CDR3 has 15 amino acids. Germline V gene sequence: CDR1 MDHEN, CDR2 SYDVKM. The V segment lost 6 bases and the J segment 7 bases; nucleotides outside the gene matches: 9. DNA for the CDR3: TGTGCCAGCAGATCCCGGGACAGGGGATGGAATGAGCAGTTCTTC. This encodes CASRSRDRGWNEQFF.